This T cell receptor beta chain comes out of a study of cytomegalovirus exposure and HLA in healthy donors. Researchers ran the PCR with 60 Vbeta and 13 Jbeta primers. Produced via immunoSEQ multiplex PCR; TCRdb's table is partial and in-frame only. The table has about 120,000 clones, less than 80% seen once. Trimming left V 10 bases short and J 3 bases short, with 12 bases between. CDR1 is LGHNT, CDR2 FRNRAP, per germline. This CDR3 is 12 amino acids long. For this clone: Its antigen remains unknown.

The study, taken as a whole, reports: What was likely a sequencing artifact was a cluster of highly shared sequence variants.

This TCR was sampled from a man aged 40-50 years in good health and CMV-seropositive. The chain joins TRBV12-5 to TRBJ1-2, with D possibly being TRBD1 (5 bases). The sample consisted of PBMCs. The CDR3 DNA follows: TGTGCTACCCAGGGTTTGGACTATGGCTACACCTTC. Translation: CATQGLDYGYTF.